This paragraph reports one TCR beta chain. This entry comes from a study of blood T cell repertoires in COVID-19. This CDR3 is 14 amino acids long. Per germline, CDR1 MNHNS and CDR2 SASEGT. The V end lost 5 bases, the J end lost 0 bases, and 10 bases lay between the germline ends. This table comes from immunoSEQ multiplex PCR, and its TCRdb copy is limited to in-frame clones, with some not included. The sample contains about 220,000 clones, approximately 84% of which appear only once. Sample: peripheral blood. The sequence derives from a woman in her sixties with acute or convalescent COVID-19. The V call is TRBV6-1, the J call TRBJ1-2; D is ambiguous. CDR3 nucleotides: TGTGCCAGCAGTTCGATGAGGGCTAACTATGGCTACACCTTC. It yields the protein CASSSMRANYGYTF.